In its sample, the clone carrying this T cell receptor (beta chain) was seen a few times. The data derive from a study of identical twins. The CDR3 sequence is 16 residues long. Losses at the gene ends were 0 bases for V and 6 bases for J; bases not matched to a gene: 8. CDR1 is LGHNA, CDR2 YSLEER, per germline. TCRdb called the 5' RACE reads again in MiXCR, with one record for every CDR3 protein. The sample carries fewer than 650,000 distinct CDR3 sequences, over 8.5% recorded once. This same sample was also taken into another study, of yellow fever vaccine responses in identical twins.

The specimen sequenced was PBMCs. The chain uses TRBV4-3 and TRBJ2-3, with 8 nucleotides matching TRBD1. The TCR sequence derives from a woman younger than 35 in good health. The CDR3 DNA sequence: TGCGCCAGCAGCCAAGATAGAAGGCAGGGGGCCGATACGCAGTATTTT. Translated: CASSQDRRQGADTQYF.